This T cell receptor beta chain was retrieved from a study of neurological immune-mediated disorders. This clonotype was observed at least ten times. TCRdb re-derived calls from the 5' RACE reads in MiXCR, one entry per CDR3 protein. The sample carries some 54,000 distinct CDR3 sequences, over 8.5% recorded once. CDR1 is LNHNV and CDR2 is YYDKDF in the germline V gene (reference sequence). The CDR3 contains 17 residues. V lost 4 bases to trimming and J lost 4 bases; unmatched junction nucleotides: 12. The time point: longitudinal time-point 1 (baseline). The chain recombines TRBV15 with TRBJ2-3, with 9 bases lining up with TRBD1. The specimen sequenced was PBMCs. The origin of this receptor is a male donor with HTLV-1-associated myelopathy (HAM/TSP). The CDR3 bases are TGTGCCACCAGCACCAGCCCCGGGACAGGGATCGCAGATACGCAGTATTTT. It encodes CATSTSPGTGIADTQYF.